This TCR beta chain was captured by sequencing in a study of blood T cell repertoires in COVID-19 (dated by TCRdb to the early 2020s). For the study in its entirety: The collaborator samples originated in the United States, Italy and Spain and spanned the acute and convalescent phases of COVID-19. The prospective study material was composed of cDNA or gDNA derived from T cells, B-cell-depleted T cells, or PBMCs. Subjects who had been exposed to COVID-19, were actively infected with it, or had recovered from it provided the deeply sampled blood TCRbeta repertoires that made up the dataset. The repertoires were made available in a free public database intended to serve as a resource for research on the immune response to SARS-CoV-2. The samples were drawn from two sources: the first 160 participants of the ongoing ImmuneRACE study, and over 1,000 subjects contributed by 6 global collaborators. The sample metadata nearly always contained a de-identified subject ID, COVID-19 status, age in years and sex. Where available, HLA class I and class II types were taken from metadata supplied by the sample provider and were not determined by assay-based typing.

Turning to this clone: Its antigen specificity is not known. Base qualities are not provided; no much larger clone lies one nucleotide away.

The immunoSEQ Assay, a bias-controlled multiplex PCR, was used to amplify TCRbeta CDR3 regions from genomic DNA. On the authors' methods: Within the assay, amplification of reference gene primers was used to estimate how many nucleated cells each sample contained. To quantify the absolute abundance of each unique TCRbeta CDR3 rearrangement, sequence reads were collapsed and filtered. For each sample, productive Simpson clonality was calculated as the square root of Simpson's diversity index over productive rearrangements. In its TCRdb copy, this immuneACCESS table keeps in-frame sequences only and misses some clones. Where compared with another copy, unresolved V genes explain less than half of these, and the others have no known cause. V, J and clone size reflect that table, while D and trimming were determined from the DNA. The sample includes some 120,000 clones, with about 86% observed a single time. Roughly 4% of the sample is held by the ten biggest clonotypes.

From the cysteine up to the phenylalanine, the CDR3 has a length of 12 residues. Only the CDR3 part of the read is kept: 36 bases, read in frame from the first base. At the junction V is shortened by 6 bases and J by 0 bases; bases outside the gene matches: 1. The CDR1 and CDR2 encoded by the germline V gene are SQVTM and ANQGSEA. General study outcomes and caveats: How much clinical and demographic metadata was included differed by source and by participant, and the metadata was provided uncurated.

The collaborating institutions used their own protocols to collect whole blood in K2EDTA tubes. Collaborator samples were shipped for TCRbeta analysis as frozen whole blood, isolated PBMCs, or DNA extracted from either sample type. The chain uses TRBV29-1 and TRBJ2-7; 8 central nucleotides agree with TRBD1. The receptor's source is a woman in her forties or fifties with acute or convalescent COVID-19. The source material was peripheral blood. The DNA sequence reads TGCAGCGTGACAGGGGACTCCTACGAGCAGTACTTC. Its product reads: CSVTGDSYEQYF.